This T cell receptor beta chain is drawn from a study of CD8+CD57+ T cells in acquired aplastic anemia. Regarding the study as a whole: The same twenty-nine CD8+ CDR3 sequences occurred in patients and in controls. CD8+ Simpson's diversity in patients was not significantly different from that in controls.

Turning to this clonotype: The target antigen is unknown.

Researchers used genomic DNA as the template to profile TCR beta VDJ and CDR3. TCRdb re-called the reads with MiXCR, one entry per CDR3 protein. The data hold under 350,000 distinct CDR3 sequences, with around 60% observed a single time. Trimming left V 1 base short and J 8 bases short, with 14 bases between. Per germline, CDR1 SNHLY and CDR2 FYNNEI. The CDR3 consists of 14 residues. The sample comprised sorted CD4+, CD8+, or CD8+CD57+ T cells (not recorded which) from PBMCs. The chain recombines TRBV2 with TRBJ1-2; D possibly corresponds to TRBD1 (6 bases). This TCR came from a human donor with severe aplastic anemia or a healthy control (not recorded which). The CDR3 nucleotides read TGTGCCAGCAGTGAAGGGGGGGGGGCCTTCGGCTACACCTTC. Its translation is CASSEGGGAFGYTF.